A selection of T cell receptor beta chains follows, all from one sample in a study of blood T cell repertoires in COVID-19. Only in-frame clones appear in the TCRdb table, and some are missing; sequencing was by immunoSEQ multiplex PCR. The table includes about 270,000 clones, roughly 90% detected once. Material: PBMCs or T cells enriched from blood (not recorded which). Receptors were obtained from an older woman who had recovered from COVID-19. CDR3s include the opening cysteine and the closing phenylalanine or tryptophan. Fields, in order: clone size, J gene, V gene, D gene, CDR3 protein, CDR3 DNA. D genes are given only for firm matches. Some rows mark clone size as missing; the rest say once, few, many or name a class of expanded clone.

>NA|TRBJ1-4|TRBV2|TRBD1
CASAGQVLNEKLFF
TGTGCCAGCGCTGGACAGGTGCTTAATGAAAAACTGTTTTTT
>NA|TRBJ1-5|TRBV28|NA
CASSLLGVGQPQHF
TGTGCCAGCAGTTTATTAGGGGTTGGTCAGCCCCAGCATTTT
>few|TRBJ2-5|TRBV6-5|TRBD1
CASSADRAETQYF
TGTGCCAGCAGCGCAGACAGGGCTGAGACCCAGTACTTC
>few|TRBJ2-7|TRBV11-2|TRBD1
CASSPNPGQGTF
TGTGCCAGCAGCCCCAATCCGGGACAGGGTACCTTC
>NA|TRBJ2-3|TRBV11-1|NA
CASSLAGTSTDTQYF
TGTGCCAGCAGCTTAGCAGGGACTAGCACAGATACGCAGTATTTT
>few|TRBJ1-5|TRBV27|NA
CASSHLDGNQPQHF
TGTGCCAGCAGTCATCTAGACGGCAATCAGCCCCAGCATTTT
>NA|TRBJ1-1|TRBV5-4|NA
CASKDATGGGSTEAFF
TGTGCCAGCAAAGACGCAACTGGGGGGGGCTCCACTGAAGCTTTCTTT
>NA|TRBJ2-3|TRBV5-4|NA
CASTQQGTDTQYF
TGTGCCAGCACCCAACAGGGCACAGATACGCAGTATTTT
>NA|TRBJ2-7|TRBV5-1|NA
CASSPTQGSYEQYF
TGCGCCAGCAGCCCCACGCAGGGCTCCTACGAGCAGTACTTC
>NA|TRBJ2-1|TRBV19|NA
CASSEIAGLADNEQFF
TGTGCCAGTAGTGAAATTGCTGGGCTAGCCGATAATGAGCAGTTCTTC
>NA|TRBJ1-5|TRBV5-8|NA
CASRGTSGRFNQPQHF
TGTGCCAGCAGAGGGACTTCAGGACGATTCAATCAGCCCCAGCATTTT
>NA|TRBJ1-2|TRBV5-1|NA
CASRTVYGYTF
TGCGCCAGCAGGACAGTCTATGGCTACACCTTC
>NA|TRBJ2-7|TRBV19|NA
CASSLSLRLPGYEQYF
TGTGCCAGTAGTTTATCCCTCCGACTGCCTGGCTACGAGCAGTACTTC
>NA|TRBJ2-7|TRBV21-1|NA
CASSNSSGTSGRSSYEQYF
TGTGCCAGCAGCAATTCTTCCGGGACTAGCGGGAGGAGCTCCTACGAGCAGTACTTC
>NA|TRBJ2-1|TRBV7-9|TRBD2
CASSWSGASDEQFF
TGTGCCAGCAGCTGGAGCGGGGCAAGCGATGAGCAGTTCTTC
>NA|TRBJ2-2|TRBV2|NA
CASRRTLNTGELFF
TGTGCCAGCAGGCGGACTCTGAACACCGGGGAGCTGTTTTTT
>NA|TRBJ2-2|TRBV5-8|NA
CASRKLQGIVTGELFF
TGTGCCAGCAGAAAGTTACAGGGAATTGTCACCGGGGAGCTGTTTTTT
>NA|TRBJ2-2|TRBV19|NA
CASSMLGSTTGELFF
TGTGCCAGTAGTATGTTGGGGAGTACCACCGGGGAGCTGTTTTTT
>NA|TRBJ1-5|TRBV7-9|NA
CASSGESNQPQHF
TGTGCCAGCAGCGGAGAATCGAATCAGCCCCAGCATTTT
>NA|TRBJ2-5|TRBV5-1|TRBD1
CASSWETGSVETQYF
TGCGCCAGCAGCTGGGAGACAGGGTCGGTCGAGACCCAGTACTTC
>NA|TRBJ2-5|TRBV24-1|NA
CATSDYREKETQYF
TGTGCCACCAGTGATTACAGGGAAAAAGAGACCCAGTACTTC
>NA|TRBJ2-7|TRBV5-1|NA
CASSLAGVNEQYF
TGCGCCAGCAGCTTGGCCGGAGTCAACGAGCAGTACTTC
>NA|TRBJ2-7|TRBV19|NA
CASSIARLSYEQYF
TGTGCCAGTAGTATAGCTCGACTCTCCTACGAGCAGTACTTC
>few|TRBJ1-1|TRBV5-1|NA
CASSAGPTDLNTEAFF
TGCGCCAGCAGCGCGGGACCGACAGACCTGAACACTGAAGCTTTCTTT
>NA|TRBJ1-3|TRBV5-5|NA
CASSLGITGGGNTIYF
TGTGCCAGCAGCTTGGGGATCACGGGAGGTGGAAACACCATATATTTT
>NA|TRBJ1-1|TRBV13|NA
CASGLKGPGAEAFF
TGTGCCAGCGGGTTAAAGGGGCCAGGCGCTGAAGCTTTCTTT
>NA|TRBJ1-5|TRBV7-3|TRBD1
CASSLTGGDQPQHF
TGTGCCAGCAGCCTCACAGGGGGGGACCAGCCCCAGCATTTT
>NA|TRBJ1-2|TRBV28|TRBD1
CASSPGQGDLYGYTF
TGTGCCAGCAGTCCGGGACAGGGGGACCTTTATGGCTACACCTTC
>few|TRBJ1-3|TRBV6-6|NA
CASSLGFNSLISGNTIYF
TGTGCCAGCAGTCTGGGCTTTAACTCCCTGATCTCTGGAAACACCATATATTTT
>NA|TRBJ1-1|TRBV7-3|NA
CASSKQGNTEAFF
TGTGCCAGCAGCAAACAGGGGAACACTGAAGCTTTCTTT
>NA|TRBJ2-7|TRBV6-2/TRBV6-3|TRBD1
CASSSGQGLSYEQYF
TGTGCCAGCAGTTCGGGACAGGGGCTCTCCTACGAGCAGTACTTC
>NA|TRBJ2-1|TRBV6-5|TRBD2
CASSPQSPGTKGEFF
TGTGCCAGCAGTCCACAATCCCCCGGGACTAAGGGCGAGTTCTTC
>NA|TRBJ1-3|TRBV30|NA
CAWSVSSGNTIYF
TGTGCCTGGAGTGTCTCCTCTGGAAACACCATATATTTT
>NA|TRBJ1-1|TRBV7-3|NA
CASSFGSNTEAFF
TGTGCCAGCAGCTTCGGGAGTAACACTGAAGCTTTCTTT
>NA|TRBJ1-1|TRBV4-1|NA
CASSQDLANTEAFF
TGCGCCAGCAGCCAAGATTTGGCGAACACTGAAGCTTTCTTT
>NA|TRBJ2-2|TRBV3-1/TRBV3-2|NA
CASSQISSANTGELFF
TGTGCCAGCAGCCAAATTTCGTCAGCGAACACCGGGGAGCTGTTTTTT
>NA|TRBJ1-3|TRBV5-4|NA
CASSLVGVSGNTIYF
TGTGCCAGCAGCTTGGTAGGGGTCTCTGGAAACACCATATATTTT
>NA|TRBJ2-6|TRBV28|NA
CASSLGGAATNVLTF
TGTGCCAGCAGTTTAGGGGGGGCGGCGACCAACGTCCTGACTTTC
>NA|TRBJ1-6|TRBV5-1|NA
CASSPIRQYNSPLHF
TGCGCCAGCAGCCCTATACGACAGTATAATTCACCCCTCCACTTT
>NA|TRBJ2-3|TRBV28|TRBD2
CASSLYLAGENTQYF
TGTGCCAGCAGTTTATACCTAGCGGGAGAAAATACGCAGTATTTT
>NA|TRBJ2-7|TRBV5-1|NA
CASSFMGTYEQYF
TGCGCCAGCAGCTTTATGGGCACCTACGAGCAGTACTTC
>NA|TRBJ2-1|TRBV19|TRBD2
CASRSLAGGNNEQFF
TGTGCCAGTAGGAGTCTAGCGGGGGGCAACAATGAGCAGTTCTTC
>NA|TRBJ2-5|TRBV30|TRBD1
CAWDRGPEETQYF
TGTGCCTGGGACAGGGGGCCTGAGGAGACCCAGTACTTC
>NA|TRBJ1-2|TRBV24-1|NA
CATSVSRGPLGYGYTF
TGTGCCACCAGTGTGAGTCGTGGGCCTCTTGGCTATGGCTACACCTTC
>NA|TRBJ2-3|TRBV2|NA
CASVAGVTDTQYF
TGTGCCAGCGTTGCCGGGGTCACAGATACGCAGTATTTT
>once|TRBJ1-2|TRBV5-1|TRBD1
CASSSVGDRIYGYTF
TGCGCCAGCAGCTCGGTTGGGGACAGAATATATGGCTACACCTTC
>NA|TRBJ2-3|TRBV21-1|NA
CASSKARQADTQYF
TGTGCCAGCAGCAAAGCGCGCCAGGCAGATACGCAGTATTTT
>NA|TRBJ1-2|TRBV29-1|NA
CSVYQGYGYTF
TGCAGCGTCTACCAGGGGTATGGCTACACCTTC
>NA|TRBJ2-1|TRBV10-3|TRBD2
CAISGTSGGYNEQFF
TGTGCCATCAGTGGGACTAGCGGAGGGTACAATGAGCAGTTCTTC
>NA|TRBJ2-5|TRBV5-1|TRBD2
CASSGPGAGAETQYF
TGCGCCAGCAGCGGGCCGGGAGCGGGGGCTGAGACCCAGTACTTC
>NA|TRBJ1-1|TRBV5-1|NA
CASSLGVGALNTEAFF
TGCGCCAGCAGCTTGGGTGTCGGTGCCCTTAACACTGAAGCTTTCTTT
>NA|TRBJ1-5|TRBV28|TRBD1
CASSFAGSARDRFSNQPQHF
TGTGCCAGCAGTTTTGCTGGGTCGGCACGGGACAGGTTTAGCAATCAGCCCCAGCATTTT
>NA|TRBJ1-2|TRBV20-1|NA
CSAREQGPYTF
TGCAGTGCTAGAGAACAGGGCCCCTACACCTTC
>NA|TRBJ2-7|TRBV18|NA
CASSLYGTFGEQYF
TGTGCCAGCTCACTTTACGGGACATTTGGCGAGCAGTACTTC
>NA|TRBJ2-7|TRBV6-5|NA
CASKRPGELYEQYF
TGTGCCAGCAAGCGGCCAGGGGAACTGTACGAGCAGTACTTC